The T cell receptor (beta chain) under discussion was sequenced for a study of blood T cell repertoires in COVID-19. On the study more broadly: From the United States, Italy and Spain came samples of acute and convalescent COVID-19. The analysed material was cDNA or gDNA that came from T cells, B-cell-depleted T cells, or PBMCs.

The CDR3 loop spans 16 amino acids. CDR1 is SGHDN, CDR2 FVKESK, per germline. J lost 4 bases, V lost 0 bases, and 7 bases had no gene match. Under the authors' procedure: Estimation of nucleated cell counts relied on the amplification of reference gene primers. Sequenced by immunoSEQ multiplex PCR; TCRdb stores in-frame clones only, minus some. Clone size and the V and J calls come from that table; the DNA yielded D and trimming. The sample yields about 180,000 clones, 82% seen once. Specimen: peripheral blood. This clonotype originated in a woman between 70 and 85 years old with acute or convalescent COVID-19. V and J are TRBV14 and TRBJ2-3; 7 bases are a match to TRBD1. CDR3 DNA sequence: TGTGCCAGCAGCCAAGATAGGGGACAGATGCCAGATACGCAGTATTTT. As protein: CASSQDRGQMPDTQYF.